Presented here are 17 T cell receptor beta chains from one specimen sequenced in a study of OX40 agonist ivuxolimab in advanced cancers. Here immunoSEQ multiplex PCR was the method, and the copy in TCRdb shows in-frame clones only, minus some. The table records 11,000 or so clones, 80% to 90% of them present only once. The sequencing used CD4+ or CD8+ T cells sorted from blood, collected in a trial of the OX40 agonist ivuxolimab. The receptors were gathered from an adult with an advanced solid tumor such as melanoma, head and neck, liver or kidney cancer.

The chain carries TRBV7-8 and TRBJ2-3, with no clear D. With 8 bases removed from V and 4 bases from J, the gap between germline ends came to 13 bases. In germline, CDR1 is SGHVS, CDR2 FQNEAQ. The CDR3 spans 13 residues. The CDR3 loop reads CASFPLVADTQYF. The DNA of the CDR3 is TGTGCCAGCTTCCCGTTAGTAGCAGATACGCAGTATTTT.

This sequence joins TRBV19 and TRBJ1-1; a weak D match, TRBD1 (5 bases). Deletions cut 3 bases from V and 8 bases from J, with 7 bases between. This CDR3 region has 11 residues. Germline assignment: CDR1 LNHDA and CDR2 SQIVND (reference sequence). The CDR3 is CASSIRVEAFF. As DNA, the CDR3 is TGTGCCAGTAGTATCAGGGTGGAAGCTTTCTTT. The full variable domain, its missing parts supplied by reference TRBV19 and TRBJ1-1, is DGGITQSPKYLFRKEGQNVTLSCEQNLNHDAMYWYRQDPGQGLRLIYYSQIVNDFQKGDIAEGYSVSREKKESFPLTVTSAQKNPTAFYLCASSIRVEAFFGQGTRLTVV.

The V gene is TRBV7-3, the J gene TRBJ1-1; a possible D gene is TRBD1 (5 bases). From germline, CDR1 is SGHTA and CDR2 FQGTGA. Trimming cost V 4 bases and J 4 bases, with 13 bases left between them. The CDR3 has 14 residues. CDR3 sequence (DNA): TGTGCCAGCAGCTACTTCCCGGGGGGCACTGAAGCTTTCTTT. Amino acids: CASSYFPGGTEAFF.

The CDR3 sequence: CASSMTGGGRGYTF. The CDR3 coding sequence is TGTGCCAGCAGTATGACAGGGGGCGGAAGAGGCTACACCTTC. This chain joins TRBV6-1 and TRBJ1-2; TRBD1 aligns across 10 bases. The CDR3 covers 14 residues. Germline V gene sequence: CDR1 MNHNS, CDR2 SASEGT. Trimming removed 5 bases from V and 8 bases from J; junction bases left unmatched: 8.

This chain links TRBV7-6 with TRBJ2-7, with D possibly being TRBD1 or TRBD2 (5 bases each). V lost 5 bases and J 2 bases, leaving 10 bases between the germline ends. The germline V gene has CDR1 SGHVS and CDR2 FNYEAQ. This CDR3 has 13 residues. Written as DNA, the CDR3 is TGTGCCAGCAGCGGGGACGTGACCTACGAGCAGTACTTC. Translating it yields CASSGDVTYEQYF.

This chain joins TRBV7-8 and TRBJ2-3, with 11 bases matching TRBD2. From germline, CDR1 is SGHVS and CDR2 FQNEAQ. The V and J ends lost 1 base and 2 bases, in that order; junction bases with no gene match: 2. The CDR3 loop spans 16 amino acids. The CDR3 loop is CASSLGLAGNTDTQYF. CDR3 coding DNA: TGTGCCAGCAGCTTAGGACTAGCGGGAAACACAGATACGCAGTATTTT.

The CDR3 coding sequence is TGCGCCAGCAGCCAAGATTCTACCGAGCAGTACTTC. Protein product: CASSQDSTEQYF. The rearrangement joins TRBV4-1 to TRBJ2-7; D is uncertain. This CDR3 comprises 12 residues. Trimming removed 0 bases at V and 6 bases at J, with 6 bases between. Germline lookup yields CDR1 MGHRA and CDR2 YSYEKL.

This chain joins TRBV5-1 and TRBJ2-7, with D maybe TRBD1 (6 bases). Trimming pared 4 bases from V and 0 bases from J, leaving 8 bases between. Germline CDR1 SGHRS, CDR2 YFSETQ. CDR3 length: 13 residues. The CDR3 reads CASSPGHSYEQYF. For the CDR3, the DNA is TGCGCCAGCAGCCCGGGACACTCCTACGAGCAGTACTTC.

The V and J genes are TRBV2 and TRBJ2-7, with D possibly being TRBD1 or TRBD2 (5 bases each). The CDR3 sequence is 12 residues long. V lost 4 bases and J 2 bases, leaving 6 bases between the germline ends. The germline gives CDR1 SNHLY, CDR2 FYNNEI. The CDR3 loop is CASSGGTYEQYF. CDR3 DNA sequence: TGTGCCAGCAGTGGGGGGACCTACGAGCAGTACTTC.

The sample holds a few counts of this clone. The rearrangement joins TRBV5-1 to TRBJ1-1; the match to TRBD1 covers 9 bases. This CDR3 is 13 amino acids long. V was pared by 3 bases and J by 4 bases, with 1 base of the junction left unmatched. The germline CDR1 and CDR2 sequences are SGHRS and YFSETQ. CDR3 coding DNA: TGCGCCAGCAGCTGGGGACAGGGCACTGAAGCTTTCTTT. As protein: CASSWGQGTEAFF.

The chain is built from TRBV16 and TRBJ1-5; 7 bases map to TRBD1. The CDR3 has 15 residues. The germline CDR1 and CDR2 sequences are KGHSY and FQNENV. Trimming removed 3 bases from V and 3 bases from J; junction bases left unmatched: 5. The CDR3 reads CASSHLRGDNQPQHF. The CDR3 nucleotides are TGTGCCAGCAGCCATCTCAGGGGGGACAATCAGCCCCAGCATTTT. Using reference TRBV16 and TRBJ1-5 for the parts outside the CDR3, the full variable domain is GEEVAQTPKHLVRGEGQKAKLYCAPIKGHSYVFWYQQVLKNEFKFLISFQNENVFDETGMPKERFSAKCLPNSPCSLEIQATKLEDSAVYFCASSHLRGDNQPQHFGDGTRLSIL.

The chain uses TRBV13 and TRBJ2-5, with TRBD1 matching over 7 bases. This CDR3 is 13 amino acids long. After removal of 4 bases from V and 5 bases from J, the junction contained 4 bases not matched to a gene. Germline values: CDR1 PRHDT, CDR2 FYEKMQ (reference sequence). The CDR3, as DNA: TGTGCCAGCAGCTGGGACAGAGAGGAGACCCAGTACTTC. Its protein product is CASSWDREETQYF. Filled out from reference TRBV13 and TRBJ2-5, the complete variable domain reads AAGVIQSPRHLIKEKRETATLKCYPIPRHDTVYWYQQGPGQDPQFLISFYEKMQSDKGSIPDRFSAQQFSDYHSELNMSSLELGDSALYFCASSWDREETQYFGPGTRLLVL.

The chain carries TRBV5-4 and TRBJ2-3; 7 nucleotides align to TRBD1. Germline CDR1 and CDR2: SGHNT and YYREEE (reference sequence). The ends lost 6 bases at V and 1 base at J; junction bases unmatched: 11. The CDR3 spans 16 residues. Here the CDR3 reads CASTRPGQDGTDTQYF. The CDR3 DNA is TGTGCCAGCACCAGACCCGGACAGGACGGCACAGATACGCAGTATTTT.

The chain's CDR3 is CASSESSYNSPLHF. The CDR3 DNA reads as TGTGCCAGCAGTGAGAGCAGCTATAATTCACCCCTCCACTTT. The chain has TRBV2 and TRBJ1-6; D gene unclear. Trimming removed 3 bases at V and 3 bases at J, with 6 bases between. Germline values: CDR1 SNHLY, CDR2 FYNNEI. This CDR3 has 14 amino acids.

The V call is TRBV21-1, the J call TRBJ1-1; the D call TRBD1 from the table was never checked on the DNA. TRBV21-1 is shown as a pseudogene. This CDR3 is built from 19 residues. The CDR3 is CASEARIGTGALMNTEAFF. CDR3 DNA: TGTGCCAGCGAAGCCAGAATAGGGACAGGGGCCCTCATGAACACTGAAGCTTTCTTT.

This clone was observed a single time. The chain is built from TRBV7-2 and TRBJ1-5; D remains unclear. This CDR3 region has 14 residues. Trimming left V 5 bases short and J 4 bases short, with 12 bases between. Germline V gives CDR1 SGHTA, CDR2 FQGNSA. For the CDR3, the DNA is TGTGCCAGCAGCCCCCGACCCGGTAATCAGCCCCAGCATTTT. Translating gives CASSPRPGNQPQHF.

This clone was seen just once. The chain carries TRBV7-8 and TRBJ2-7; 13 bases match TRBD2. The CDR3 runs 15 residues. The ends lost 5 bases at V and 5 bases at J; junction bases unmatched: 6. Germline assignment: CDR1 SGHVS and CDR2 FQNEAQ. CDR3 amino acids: CASSPRLAGGHEQYF. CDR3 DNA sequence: TGTGCCAGCAGCCCCAGACTAGCGGGGGGCCACGAGCAGTACTTC. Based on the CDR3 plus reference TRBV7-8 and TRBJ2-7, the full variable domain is GAGVSQSPRYKVAKRGQDVALRCDPISGHVSLFWYQQALGQGPEFLTYFQNEAQLDKSGLPSDRFFAERPEGSVSTLKIQRTQQEDSAVYLCASSPRLAGGHEQYFGPGTRLTVT.